These T cell receptor beta chains were read from a single sample in a study of CD8+ T cells in alopecia areata. Only in-frame clones appear in the TCRdb table, and some are missing; sequencing was by immunoSEQ multiplex PCR. The repertoire holds 100,000 to 120,000 clones, with around 59% as singletons. Input material: CD8+ T cells sorted from blood. The receptors here all came from a human donor in good health. CDR3s include the opening cysteine and the closing phenylalanine or tryptophan.

TRBV6-6 CASSYSETGSETQYF
TRBV28 CASSRSTGRKTQYF
TRBV28 CASSPQLVGETQYF
TRBV28 CASSFQIGNYGYTF
TRBV29-1 CSVDRGMYNEQFF
TRBV4-3 CASSQDNREEVPGGYTF
TRBV15 CATSSYRVYNEQFF
TRBV30 CAWSEGTGLYEQYF
TRBV20-1 CSAESSYEQYF
TRBV18 CASSPPYQETQYF
TRBV7-9 CASSPPSPMSGANVLTF
TRBV6-6 CASISGGTDTQYF
TRBV30 CAWSEGPHLNEQYF
TRBV29-1 CSVVSGYPSGANVLTF
TRBV7-6 CASSSPGGNTEAFF
TRBV7-2 CASSLAHTRAENQYF
TRBV7-9 CASSPPYDRSSYNEQFF
TRBV13 CASSYTSGGAYYTQYF
TRBV5-1 CASSQRRSHGGDTEAFF
TRBV28 CASSSGSGQPQHF
TRBV11-2 CASSLGRGLVNEQFF
TRBV2 CASRPGDYGYTF
TRBV7-6 CASSPSSQRGYADTQYF
TRBV5-4 CASSGGPGTLAKNIQYF
TRBV29-1 CSVGKGGQANTGELFF
TRBV29-1 CSVYRSYEQYF
TRBV7-3 CASSHSAGGFLHF
TRBV29-1 CSVMGQTSTDTQYF
TRBV19 CASSTISSSYNEQFF
TRBV2 CASSVALTGGTYEQYF
TRBV5-6 CASSGGSWQFF
TRBV2 CATRQVNEKLFF
TRBV4-1 CASSPRWGNIGTSVSEQFF
TRBV14 CASSLPGGTEAFF
TRBV11-2 CASPGTLSWGTGELFF
TRBV5-1 CASGKDRKGGNGYTF
TRBV4-1 CASSPRSVLNQPQHF
TRBV4-1 CASSQVGTSGGAETQYF
TRBV29-1 CSVRTGGGYTF
TRBV13 CASSADRTGGYTF
TRBV2 CASSSDRLKITDTQYF
TRBV5-6 CASSQEYQGAGGYTF
TRBV7-2 CASSLGSGGLYGYTF
TRBV18 CASSPPQGQPRHF